This T cell receptor beta chain was captured in a study of blood T cells in healthy people across ages. The study's findings and limits: TCR beta diversity per million T cells fell roughly linearly with age.

Using a J-beta primer mix together with a sample-barcoded 5' primer, a second PCR was run for roughly 7 to 12 cycles. MiXCR, applied by TCRdb to the 5' RACE reads, yields one record per CDR3 protein. The sample has about 730,000 distinct CDR3 sequences, 35% to 45% seen once. Unmatched junction bases numbered 9, after V lost 4 bases and J lost 2 bases. Germline CDR1 and CDR2: SGHDT and YYEEEE. The CDR3 totals 16 residues. Healthy Caucasian individuals from Russia aged 6 to 90 served as donors. This clonotype appeared many times. Its antigen is not identified. The rearrangement joins TRBV5-6 to TRBJ2-3; TRBD1 agrees at 8 bases. The TCR was taken from a woman aged 55-69 years in good health. Sequencing was carried out using blood. The CDR3 DNA sequence: TGTGCCAGCAGCGAGGGGCAGGGGGCGGTCACAGATACGCAGTATTTT. Its protein is CASSEGQGAVTDTQYF.